This entry is about one TCR beta chain. The sample holds one count of this clone. Its cognate antigen has yet to be identified. No per-base quality is available; no much larger clone lies one base away. The sample comes from a study of T cell responses to AZD1222 COVID-19 vaccine (dated by TCRdb to the early 2020s). For the study in its entirety: AZD1222 recipients whose second dose came at about 4 weeks and those whose second dose came at about 12 weeks were combined into one group, since spike-specific TCR depth and breadth did not differ between the two schedules. TCR sequencing was performed for more than 230 trial participants, of whom about 200 were given two doses of AZD1222 and 26 were given two doses of MenACWY control vaccine. Trial participants were enrolled by age into subgroups of 18-55, 56-69 and 70-plus years, and around 150, 29 and 61 TCR-sequenced participants, respectively, were included in these subgroups. The full study reports these points: In the small 56-69-year group, the increase in depth fell short of significance, most likely because of low power. Epitopes outside the regions mutated in the B.1.351 and B.1.1.7 variants were reportedly recognized by nearly half of the unique spike-specific TCRs. Participants were mostly white British, with more females than males. The authors suggested clonal diversity may have been underestimated. Because no day 14 peak-response samples were available, the repertoires could be characterized only after the peak T cell response. Vaccine-associated CD4 TCRs spanned the whole spike protein, with dominant responses in regions 160-218 and 743-854. A significant rise in spike-specific TCR breadth and depth was observed after two AZD1222 doses relative to day 0 and relative to MenACWY recipients. Conclusions about previously exposed vaccinees are limited, since just a handful of AZD1222 recipients were seropositive for SARS-CoV-2 at baseline.

According to the study, the label for this sample's time point signals: baseline before first vaccination. Vaccinee samples were obtained from the UK trials COV001 and COV002, which included a single-blind randomized controlled phase 2/3 trial of AZD1222 (ChAdOx1 nCoV-19) in healthy adults. For TCRbeta chain sequencing, PBMC samples were collected from trial participants at day 0 and at day 28 after the second dose. The junction shows trimming of 3 bases on V and 2 bases on J, plus 10 bases between the germline ends. CDR1 and CDR2 are drawn from the germline V gene (reference sequence): WNHNN, SYGVQD. Measured from the cysteine to the phenylalanine, the CDR3 is 14 residues long. Just the 42-base CDR3 DNA is kept, in frame starting at base 1. The CDR3 regions of human TCRbeta chains were analyzed by immunosequencing. In the source study's methods: Repertoire TCRs were checked for matches against a reference library of SARS-CoV-2-specific TCRs that had been generated using the MIRA antigen-specificity platform. Breadth meant the fraction of unique TCRs that were SARS-CoV-2-associated, whereas depth meant the fraction of total T cells that were SARS-CoV-2-associated. Using the MIRA data, every spike-specific TCR was mapped to the spike region that the TCR reacted to and assigned to either a CD4 or a CD8 class. Log10-transformed breadth and depth values were compared by one-way ANOVA with Sidak's multiple comparisons tests. TCRdb stores this immuneACCESS table with in-frame sequences only. Part of the clones is absent; in the studies checked, under half of the shortfall reflects unresolved V genes, and no reason is known for the rest. That table supplies the V and J calls and clone size; D and trimming were determined from the DNA. Within this sample are under 150,000 clones, with 85% to 95% of them counted one time only. The ten biggest clones cover roughly 3.1% of the sample.

The source material was peripheral blood, sampled on day 0 of AZD1222 vaccination. This clonotype originated in an adult in good health. This sequence uses TRBV10-1 and TRBJ1-1, with the D gene uncertain. The CDR3 protein: CASSETQKNTEAFF. The DNA reads as follows: TGCGCCAGCAGTGAAACACAGAAAAACACTGAAGCTTTCTTT.